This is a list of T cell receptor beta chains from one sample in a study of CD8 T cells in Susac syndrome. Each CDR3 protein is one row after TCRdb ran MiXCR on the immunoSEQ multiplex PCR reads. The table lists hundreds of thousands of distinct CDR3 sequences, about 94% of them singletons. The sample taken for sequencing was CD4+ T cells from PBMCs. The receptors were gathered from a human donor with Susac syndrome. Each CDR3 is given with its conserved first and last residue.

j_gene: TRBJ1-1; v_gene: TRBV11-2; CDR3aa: CASSRRQGWADAFF
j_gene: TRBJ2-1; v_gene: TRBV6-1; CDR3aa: CASISDVGGEQFF
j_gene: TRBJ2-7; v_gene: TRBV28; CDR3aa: CASSSTGGKSEQYF
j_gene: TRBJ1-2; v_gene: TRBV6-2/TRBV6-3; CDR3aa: CASSYPGGYGYTF
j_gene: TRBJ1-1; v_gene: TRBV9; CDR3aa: CASSVGPSSAEAFF
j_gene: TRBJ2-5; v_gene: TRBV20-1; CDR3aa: CSASGGGGETQYF
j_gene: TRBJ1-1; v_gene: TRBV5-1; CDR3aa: CASSERQGATEAFF
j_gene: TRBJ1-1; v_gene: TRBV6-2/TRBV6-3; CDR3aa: CASRNPQGEAFF
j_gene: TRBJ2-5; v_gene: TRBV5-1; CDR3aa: CASSVTGGADETQYF
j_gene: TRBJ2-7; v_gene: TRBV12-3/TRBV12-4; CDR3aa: CASSPRVLFYEQYF
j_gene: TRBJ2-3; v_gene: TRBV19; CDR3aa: CASNRDRGTDTQYF
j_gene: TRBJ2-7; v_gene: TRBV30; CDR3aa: CAGMGQGASYEQYF
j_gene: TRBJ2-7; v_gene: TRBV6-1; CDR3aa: CASSEASGGLISYEQYF
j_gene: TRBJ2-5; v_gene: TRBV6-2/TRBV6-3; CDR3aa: CASSQGTVQETQYF
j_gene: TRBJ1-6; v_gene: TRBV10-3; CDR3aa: CAISEGDRSPLHF
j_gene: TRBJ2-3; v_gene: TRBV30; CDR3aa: CAWNLQWADTQYF
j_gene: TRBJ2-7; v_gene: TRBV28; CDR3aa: CASSLGQGGYEQYF
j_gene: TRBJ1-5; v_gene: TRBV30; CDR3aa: CAWSDSSGSLTGQPQHF
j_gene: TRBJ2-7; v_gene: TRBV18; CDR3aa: CASSPDRDEQYF
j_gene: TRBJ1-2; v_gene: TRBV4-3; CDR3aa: CASSQRGTGVSYGYTF
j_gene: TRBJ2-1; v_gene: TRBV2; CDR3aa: CASSVSYGGGGQEFF
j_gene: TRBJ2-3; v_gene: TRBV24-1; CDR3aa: CATSDFDSSTDTQYF
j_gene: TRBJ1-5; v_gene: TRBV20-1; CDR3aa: CSATSGGGQPQHF
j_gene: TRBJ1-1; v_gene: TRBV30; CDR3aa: CAWKRSNTEAFF
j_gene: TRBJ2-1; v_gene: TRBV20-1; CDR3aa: CSAGRTSGGPLDYNEQFF
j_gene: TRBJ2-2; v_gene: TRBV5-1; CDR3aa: CASSLSSGRNTGELFF
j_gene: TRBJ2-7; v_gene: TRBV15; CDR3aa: CATSRDVAAQTYEQYF
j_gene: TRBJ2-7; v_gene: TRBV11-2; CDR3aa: CASSSINRGRGKLSYEQYF
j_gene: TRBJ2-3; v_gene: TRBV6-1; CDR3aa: CASSADYTDTQYF
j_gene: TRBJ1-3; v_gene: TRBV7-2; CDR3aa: CASSVRDRGNTIYF
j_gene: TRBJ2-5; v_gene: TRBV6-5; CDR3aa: CASRMGQGQTQYF
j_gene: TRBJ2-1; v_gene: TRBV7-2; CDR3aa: CASSPREGSSYNEQFF
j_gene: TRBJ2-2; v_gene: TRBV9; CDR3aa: CASSFARGTSGELFF
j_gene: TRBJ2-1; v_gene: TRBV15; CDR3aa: CATSRDYSTVDSTSSYNEQFF
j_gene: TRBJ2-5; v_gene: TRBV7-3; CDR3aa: CASSLGGAEETQYF
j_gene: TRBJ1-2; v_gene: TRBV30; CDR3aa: CAWGAGQGEGYTF
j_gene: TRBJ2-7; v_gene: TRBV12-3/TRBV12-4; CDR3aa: CASSLTGGYEQYF
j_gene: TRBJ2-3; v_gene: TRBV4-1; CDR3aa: CASSQDRGVRGTDTQYF
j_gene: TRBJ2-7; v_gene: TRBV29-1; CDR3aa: CSVVWEGRGVSSYEQYF
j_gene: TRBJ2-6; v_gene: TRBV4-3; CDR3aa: CASSQGRTISGANVLTF
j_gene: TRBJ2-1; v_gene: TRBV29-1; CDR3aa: CSVNGLRNDNEQFF
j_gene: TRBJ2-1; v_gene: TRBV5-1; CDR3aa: CASKLAGGDNEQFF
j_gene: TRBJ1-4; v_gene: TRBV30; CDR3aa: CAWSGDASEKLFF
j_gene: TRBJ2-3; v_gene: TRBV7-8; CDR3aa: CASSVSGAADTQYF
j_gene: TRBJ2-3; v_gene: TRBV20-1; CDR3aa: CSAERGITDTQYF
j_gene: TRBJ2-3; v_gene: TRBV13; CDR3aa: CASSLSFPTDTQYF
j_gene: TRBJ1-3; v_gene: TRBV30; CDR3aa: CAWTLFLSSGNTIYF
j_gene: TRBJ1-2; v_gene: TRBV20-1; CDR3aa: CSARDAGSPNYGYTF
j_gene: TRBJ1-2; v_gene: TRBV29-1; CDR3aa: CSVGAGAQSNYGYTF
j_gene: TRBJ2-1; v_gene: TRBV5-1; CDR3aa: CASSGGTDNEQFF
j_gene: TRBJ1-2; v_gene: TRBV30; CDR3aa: CAWSGQPTTMAGYTF
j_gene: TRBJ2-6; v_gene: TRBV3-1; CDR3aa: CASLKSGRRSGANVLTF
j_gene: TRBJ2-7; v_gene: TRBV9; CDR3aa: CASSVETGDHEQYF
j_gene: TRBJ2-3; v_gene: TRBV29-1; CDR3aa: CSVDDRSTDTQYF
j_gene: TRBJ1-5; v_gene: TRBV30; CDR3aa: CAWSEGLDRGLPHQPQHF
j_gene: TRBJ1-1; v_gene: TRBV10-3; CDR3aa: CAISEGTEAFF
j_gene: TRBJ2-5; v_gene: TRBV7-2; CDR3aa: CASSLRVRETQYF